These T cell receptor beta chains were read from a single sample in a study of cytomegalovirus exposure and HLA in healthy donors. TCRdb's copy holds only in-frame clones and misses some; the assay was immunoSEQ multiplex PCR. The repertoire has about 52,000 clones, 60% to 75% of them found once; the top ten carry around 8.4%. The specimen was PBMCs. The receptors shown here come from a woman in her fifties or sixties in good health and CMV-seronegative. CDR3s include the opening cysteine and the closing phenylalanine or tryptophan. The D gene is left open where the match is weak. Clone size, where shown, is once, few, many, or a class for clones that have expanded.

CASSPGRTGTKQPQHF,TGTGCCAGCAGCCCAGGTCGGACAGGGACGAAACAGCCCCAGCATTTT,TRBV28,NA,TRBJ1-5,TRBD1
CASIGKNAGIEQYF,TGTGCCAGCATAGGGAAGAACGCAGGGATCGAGCAGTACTTC,TRBV2,few,TRBJ2-7,NA
CASSLDRTSGGVETQYF,TGCGCCAGCAGCTTGGATCGGACTAGCGGGGGGGTAGAGACCCAGTACTTC,TRBV5-1,NA,TRBJ2-5,TRBD2
CASRSMYEQYF,TGTGCCAGCAGGTCAATGTACGAGCAGTACTTC,TRBV27,NA,TRBJ2-7,NA
CAGQEYEKLFF,TGTGCCGGACAGGAGTATGAAAAACTGTTTTTT,TRBV30,NA,TRBJ1-4,TRBD1
CASSVEGQGNSPLHF,TGTGCCAGCAGCGTAGAGGGACAGGGCAACTCACCCCTCCACTTT,TRBV9,NA,TRBJ1-6,TRBD1
CASSYLGGPQETQYF,TGTGCCAGCAGTTACCTGGGCGGGCCCCAAGAGACCCAGTACTTC,TRBV6-5,NA,TRBJ2-5,NA
CASSYRGPEQYF,TGTGCCAGCAGCTATCGAGGCCCCGAGCAGTACTTC,TRBV7-2,NA,TRBJ2-7,NA
CASSDPTGATDTQYF,TGTGCCAGCAGTGACCCCACTGGGGCCACAGATACGCAGTATTTT,TRBV6-4,few,TRBJ2-3,NA
CASSSQGEGNTEAFF,TGTGCCAGCAGCTCCCAAGGAGAGGGGAACACTGAAGCTTTCTTT,TRBV7-9,few,TRBJ1-1,NA
CASSPFFGSGSTDTQYF,TGTGCCAGCTCACCTTTTTTCGGGAGCGGGAGCACAGATACGCAGTATTTT,TRBV18,NA,TRBJ2-3,NA
CASSPRALGRGSSYEQYF,TGTGCCAGCTCACCACGGGCTCTAGGTCGAGGGTCAAGCTACGAGCAGTACTTC,TRBV18,NA,TRBJ2-7,NA
CATSLAGLGDTQYF,TGCGCCACCTCCCTAGCGGGACTGGGAGATACGCAGTATTTT,TRBV5-1,once,TRBJ2-3,TRBD2
CASSPAGFGELFF,TGTGCCAGCAGCCCCGCAGGGTTCGGGGAGCTGTTTTTT,TRBV9,once,TRBJ2-2,NA
CASSGGRDPTPYTQYF,TGTGCCAGCAGTGGCGGGAGGGACCCGACTCCTTATACGCAGTATTTT,TRBV2,once,TRBJ2-3,TRBD2
CASSPLSTPGTNLWQYF,TGTGCCAGCAGCCCCCTCTCGACCCCCGGGACAAATCTCTGGCAGTACTTC,TRBV14,NA,TRBJ2-7,NA